This T cell receptor beta chain was observed in a study of blood T cell repertoires in COVID-19. The germline gives CDR1 SGHRS, CDR2 YFSETQ. This CDR3 comprises 14 residues. V lost 4 bases and J lost 6; bases outside the gene matches: 10. TCRdb keeps only in-frame clones here, not all; method: immunoSEQ multiplex PCR. The table records roughly 220,000 clones, 80% of them present only once. The V and J genes are TRBV5-1 and TRBJ2-7; TRBD1 agrees at 7 bases. Material for sequencing was peripheral blood. The clonotype originates from a woman in her seventies with acute or convalescent COVID-19. CDR3 sequence (DNA): TGCGCCAGCAGCCCCCTTACGACAGGGCCCGAGCAGTACTTC. It encodes CASSPLTTGPEQYF.